The sample holds one count of the clone carrying this T cell receptor beta chain. Its target is not known. The CDR3 contains 13 residues. V lost 4 bases, J lost 10 bases, and 5 bases stayed unmatched. The germline CDR1 and CDR2 sequences are SGHDT and YYEEEE. This sample is part of a study of T cell responses to AZD1222 COVID-19 vaccine. Study results and caveats: The donor cohort was predominantly white British with a female majority, and clonal diversity may have been underestimated. The study reported that nearly half of spike-specific TCRs target unmutated variant regions. Baseline seropositivity characterized only six or seven AZD1222 recipients. Recipients of two AZD1222 doses showed rising Spike-specific TCR breadth and depth.

TCRdb's table, derived via immunoSEQ multiplex PCR, lists solely in-frame clones and lacks some. This sample has some 90,000 clones, with approximately 90% found just once. The source was peripheral blood, collected on day 0 of MenACWY control vaccination. The sequence came from an adult in good health. This chain uses TRBV5-6 with TRBJ1-6; 7 bases match TRBD1. For the CDR3, the DNA is TGTGCCAGCAGCACCGGGACAGAGTCACCCCTCCACTTT. This codes for CASSTGTESPLHF.